A selection of T cell receptor beta chains follows, all from one sample in a study of blood T cell repertoires in COVID-19. Assay: immunoSEQ multiplex PCR; the TCRdb copy retains only in-frame clones and omits some. The data contain a few hundred thousand clones, roughly 86% of them singletons. Sequenced: PBMCs or T cells enriched from blood (not recorded which). The receptors were gathered from a woman aged 25 to 39 who had recovered from COVID-19. Each CDR3 is given with its conserved first and last residue. Each record gives: V gene, D gene, clone size, J gene, CDR3 protein, CDR3 DNA. D genes are given only for firm matches. Rows may omit the clone size; those that give it use once, few, many or a size class.

v_call: TRBV5-8; d_call: TRBD1; clone_size: -; j_call: TRBJ1-4; cdr3_aa: CASSLGQGRAEKLFF; cdr3_nt: TGTGCCAGCAGCCTAGGACAGGGGAGAGCTGAAAAACTGTTTTTT
v_call: TRBV10-2; d_call: TRBD1; clone_size: once; j_call: TRBJ1-6; cdr3_aa: CASKTGTSNSPLHF; cdr3_nt: TGCGCCAGCAAGACAGGGACTTCGAATTCACCCCTCCACTTT
v_call: TRBV27; d_call: -; clone_size: -; j_call: TRBJ2-2; cdr3_aa: CASSSLSVLTGELFF; cdr3_nt: TGTGCCAGCAGTTCACTATCCGTTCTCACCGGGGAGCTGTTTTTT
v_call: TRBV29-1; d_call: -; clone_size: -; j_call: TRBJ2-7; cdr3_aa: CSVGLVSYEQYF; cdr3_nt: TGCAGCGTGGGACTGGTCTCCTACGAGCAGTACTTC
v_call: TRBV5-4; d_call: TRBD1; clone_size: -; j_call: TRBJ1-1; cdr3_aa: CASSMVTGQGTEAFF; cdr3_nt: TGTGCCAGCAGCATGGTTACCGGACAGGGCACTGAAGCTTTCTTT
v_call: TRBV19; d_call: -; clone_size: -; j_call: TRBJ1-2; cdr3_aa: CASSIGGVNYGYTF; cdr3_nt: TGTGCCAGTAGTATCGGGGGGGTTAACTATGGCTACACCTTC
v_call: TRBV19; d_call: TRBD2; clone_size: -; j_call: TRBJ2-5; cdr3_aa: CASSLRTSGQETQYF; cdr3_nt: TGTGCCAGTAGTCTCCGGACTAGCGGACAAGAGACCCAGTACTTC
v_call: TRBV29-1; d_call: -; clone_size: -; j_call: TRBJ1-1; cdr3_aa: CSVERGGTEAFF; cdr3_nt: TGCAGCGTTGAACGCGGGGGCACTGAAGCTTTCTTT
v_call: TRBV9; d_call: TRBD1; clone_size: -; j_call: TRBJ1-2; cdr3_aa: CASSVGRGHDGYTF; cdr3_nt: TGTGCCAGCAGCGTAGGAAGGGGGCACGATGGCTACACCTTC
v_call: TRBV6-5; d_call: -; clone_size: -; j_call: TRBJ1-6; cdr3_aa: CASKTQGSISPLHF; cdr3_nt: TGTGCCAGCAAAACACAGGGATCTATTTCACCCCTCCACTTT
v_call: TRBV7-3; d_call: -; clone_size: -; j_call: TRBJ2-1; cdr3_aa: CASSFRGNNEQFF; cdr3_nt: TGTGCCAGCAGCTTCCGGGGGAACAATGAGCAGTTCTTC
v_call: TRBV10-2; d_call: -; clone_size: -; j_call: TRBJ2-5; cdr3_aa: CASSAAGPQETQYF; cdr3_nt: TGCGCCAGCAGTGCAGCAGGGCCGCAAGAGACCCAGTACTTC
v_call: TRBV30; d_call: -; clone_size: -; j_call: TRBJ1-2; cdr3_aa: CAWTWTYTNYGYTF; cdr3_nt: TGTGCCTGGACCTGGACATACACTAACTATGGCTACACCTTC
v_call: TRBV18; d_call: TRBD1; clone_size: -; j_call: TRBJ1-6; cdr3_aa: CASSPSGGASPLHF; cdr3_nt: TGTGCCAGCTCACCCTCAGGGGGCGCTTCACCCCTCCACTTT
v_call: TRBV30; d_call: -; clone_size: -; j_call: TRBJ2-2; cdr3_aa: CAWSLSEAGELFF; cdr3_nt: TGTGCCTGGAGCCTAAGCGAGGCCGGGGAGCTGTTTTTT
v_call: TRBV15; d_call: -; clone_size: -; j_call: TRBJ2-7; cdr3_aa: CATSRGGGTGYEQYF; cdr3_nt: TGTGCCACCAGCAGAGGAGGCGGTACAGGGTACGAGCAGTACTTC
v_call: TRBV9; d_call: TRBD2; clone_size: -; j_call: TRBJ2-5; cdr3_aa: CASSAGGLAEETQYF; cdr3_nt: TGTGCCAGCAGCGCCGGGGGACTAGCGGAAGAGACCCAGTACTTC